This record looks at one T cell receptor (beta chain) sequence and its context. The antigen remains unidentified. Germline is not matched at one junction end, which may reflect a read error. The data derive from a study of cytomegalovirus exposure and HLA in healthy donors. The study's findings and limits: A missense variant in DCLRE1C was later tied to TCR beta V- and J-gene trimming. There were several of the most significant clusters that appeared linked to common viral pathogens in a later analysis. Only CMV serostatus was available as immune exposure information.

A multiplex PCR was run with 60 Vbeta primers and 13 Jbeta primers. TCRdb's table, derived via immunoSEQ multiplex PCR, lists solely in-frame clones and lacks some. The sample consists of approximately 120,000 clones, less than 80% of them appearing once. Each of the donors was a healthy bone marrow donor. CDR1 and CDR2 (germline): SEHNR, FQNEAQ (reference sequence). This CDR3 region has 14 residues. This TCR was recovered from a man aged 50-60 years in good health and CMV-seronegative. Sequencing used PBMCs. The rearrangement links TRBV7-9 to TRBJ2-7; 7 nucleotides align to TRBD1. The chain's CDR3 is CSSSLGGYDYEQYF. CDR3 nucleotides: TGTTCCAGCAGCTTAGGGGGCTACGACTACGAGCAGTACTTC.